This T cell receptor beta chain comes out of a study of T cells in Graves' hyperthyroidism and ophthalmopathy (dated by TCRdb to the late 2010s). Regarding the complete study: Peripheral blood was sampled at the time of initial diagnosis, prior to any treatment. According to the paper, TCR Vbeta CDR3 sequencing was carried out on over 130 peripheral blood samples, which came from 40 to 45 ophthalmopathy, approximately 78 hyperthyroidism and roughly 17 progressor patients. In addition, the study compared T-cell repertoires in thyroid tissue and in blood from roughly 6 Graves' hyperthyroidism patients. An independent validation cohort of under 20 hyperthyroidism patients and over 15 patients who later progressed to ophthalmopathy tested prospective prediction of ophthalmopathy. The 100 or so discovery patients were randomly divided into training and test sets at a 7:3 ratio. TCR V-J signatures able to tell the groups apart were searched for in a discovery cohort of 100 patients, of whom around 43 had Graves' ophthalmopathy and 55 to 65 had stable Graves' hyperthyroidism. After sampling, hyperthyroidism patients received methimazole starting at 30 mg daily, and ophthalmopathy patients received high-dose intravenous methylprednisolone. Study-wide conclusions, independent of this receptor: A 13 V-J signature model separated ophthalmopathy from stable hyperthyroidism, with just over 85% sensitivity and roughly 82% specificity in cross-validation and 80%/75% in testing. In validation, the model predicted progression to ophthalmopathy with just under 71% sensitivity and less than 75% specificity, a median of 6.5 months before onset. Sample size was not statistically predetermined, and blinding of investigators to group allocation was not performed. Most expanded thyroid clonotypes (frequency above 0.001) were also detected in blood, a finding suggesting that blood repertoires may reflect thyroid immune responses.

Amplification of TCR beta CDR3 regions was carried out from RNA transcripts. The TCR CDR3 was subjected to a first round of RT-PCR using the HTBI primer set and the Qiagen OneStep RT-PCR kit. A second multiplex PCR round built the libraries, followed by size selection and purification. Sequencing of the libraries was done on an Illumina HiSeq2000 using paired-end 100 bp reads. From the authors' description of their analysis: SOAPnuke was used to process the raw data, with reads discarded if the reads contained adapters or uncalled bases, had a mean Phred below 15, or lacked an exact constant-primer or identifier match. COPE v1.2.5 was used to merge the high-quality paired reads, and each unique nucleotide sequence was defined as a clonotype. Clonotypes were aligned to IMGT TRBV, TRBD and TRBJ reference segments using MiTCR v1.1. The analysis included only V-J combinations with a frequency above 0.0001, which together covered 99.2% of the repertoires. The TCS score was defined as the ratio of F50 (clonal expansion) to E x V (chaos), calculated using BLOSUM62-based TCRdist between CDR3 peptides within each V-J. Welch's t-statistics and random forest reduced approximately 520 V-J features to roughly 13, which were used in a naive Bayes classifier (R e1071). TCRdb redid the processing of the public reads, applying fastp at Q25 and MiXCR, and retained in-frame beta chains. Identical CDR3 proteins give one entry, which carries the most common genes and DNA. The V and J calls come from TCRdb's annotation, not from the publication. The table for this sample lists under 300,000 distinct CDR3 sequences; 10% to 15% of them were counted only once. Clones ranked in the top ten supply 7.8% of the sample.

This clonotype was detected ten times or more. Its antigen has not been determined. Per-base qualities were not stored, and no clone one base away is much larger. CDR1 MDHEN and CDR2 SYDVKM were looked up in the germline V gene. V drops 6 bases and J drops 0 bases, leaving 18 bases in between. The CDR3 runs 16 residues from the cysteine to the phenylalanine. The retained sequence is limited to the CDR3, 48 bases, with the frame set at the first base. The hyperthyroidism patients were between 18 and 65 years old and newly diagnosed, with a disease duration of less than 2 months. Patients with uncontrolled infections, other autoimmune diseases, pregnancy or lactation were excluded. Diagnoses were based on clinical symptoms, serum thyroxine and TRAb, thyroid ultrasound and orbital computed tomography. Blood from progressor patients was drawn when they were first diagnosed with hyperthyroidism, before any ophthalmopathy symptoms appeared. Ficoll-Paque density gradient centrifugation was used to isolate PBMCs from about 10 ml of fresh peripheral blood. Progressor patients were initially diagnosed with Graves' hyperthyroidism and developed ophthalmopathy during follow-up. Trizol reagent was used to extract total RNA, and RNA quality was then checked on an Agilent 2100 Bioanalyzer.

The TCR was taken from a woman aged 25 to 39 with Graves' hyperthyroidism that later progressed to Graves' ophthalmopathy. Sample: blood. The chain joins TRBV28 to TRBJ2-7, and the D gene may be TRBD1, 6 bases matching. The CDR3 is CASRHSTGIGSYEQYF. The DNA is TGTGCCAGCAGACACTCTACAGGGATCGGCTCCTACGAGCAGTACTTC.